The sequence of this TCR beta chain was determined in a study of blood T cell repertoires in COVID-19. The overall study: T cells, B-cell-depleted T cells, or PBMCs provided the cDNA or gDNA that served as material.

Trimming left V 4 bases short and J 0 bases short, with 19 bases between. CDR3 length: 17 residues. Germline-derived CDR1 and CDR2 are MGHRA and YSYEKL. Here immunoSEQ multiplex PCR was the method, and the copy in TCRdb shows in-frame clones only, minus some. The data contain over 300,000 clones, more than 75% of them singletons. In Cohort 3, a recovered donor had either two negative PCRs, clearance, or symptom resolution. The sequencing sample was made of PBMCs or T cells enriched from blood (not recorded which). The sequence was obtained from a young woman who had recovered from COVID-19. The gene calls are TRBV4-1 and TRBJ2-7, with D maybe TRBD1 (7 bases). CDR3 protein: CASSPGGGGAISYEQYF. Here the CDR3 DNA reads TGCGCCAGCAGCCCCGGAGGGGGCGGGGCCATCTCCTACGAGCAGTACTTC.